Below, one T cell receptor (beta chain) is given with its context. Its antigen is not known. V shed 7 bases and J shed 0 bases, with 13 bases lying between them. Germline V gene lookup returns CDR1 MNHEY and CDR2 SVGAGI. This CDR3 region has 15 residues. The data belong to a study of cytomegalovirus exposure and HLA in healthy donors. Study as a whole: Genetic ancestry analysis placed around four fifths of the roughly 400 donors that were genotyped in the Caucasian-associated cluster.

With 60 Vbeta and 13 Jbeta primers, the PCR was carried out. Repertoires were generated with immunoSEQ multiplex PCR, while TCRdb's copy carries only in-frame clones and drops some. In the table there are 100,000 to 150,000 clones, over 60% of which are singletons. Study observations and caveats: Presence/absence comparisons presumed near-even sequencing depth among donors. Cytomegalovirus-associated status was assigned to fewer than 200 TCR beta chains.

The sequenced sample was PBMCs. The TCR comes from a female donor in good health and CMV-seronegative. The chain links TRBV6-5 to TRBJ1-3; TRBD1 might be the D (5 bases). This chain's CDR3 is CASTSRALSGNTIYF. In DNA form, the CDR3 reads TGTGCCAGCACCTCCAGGGCACTCTCTGGAAACACCATATATTTT.